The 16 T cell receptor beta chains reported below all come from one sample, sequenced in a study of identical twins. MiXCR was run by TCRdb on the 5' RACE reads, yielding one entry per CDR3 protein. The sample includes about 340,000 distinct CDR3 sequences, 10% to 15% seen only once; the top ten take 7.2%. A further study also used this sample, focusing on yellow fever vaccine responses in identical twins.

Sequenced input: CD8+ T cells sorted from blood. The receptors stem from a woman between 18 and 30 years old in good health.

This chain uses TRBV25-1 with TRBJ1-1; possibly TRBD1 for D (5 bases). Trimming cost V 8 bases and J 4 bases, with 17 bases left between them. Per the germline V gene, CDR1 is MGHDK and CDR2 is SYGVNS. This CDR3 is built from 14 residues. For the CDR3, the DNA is TGTGCCAGCGCTGGCCAAATGGGGCCCACTGAAGCTTTCTTT. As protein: CASAGQMGPTEAFF. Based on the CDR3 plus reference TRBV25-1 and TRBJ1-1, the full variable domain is EADIYQTPRYLVIGTGKKITLECSQTMGHDKMYWYQQDPGMELHLIHYSYGVNSTEKGDLSSESTVSRIRTEHFPLTLESARPSHTSQYLCASAGQMGPTEAFFGQGTRLTVV.

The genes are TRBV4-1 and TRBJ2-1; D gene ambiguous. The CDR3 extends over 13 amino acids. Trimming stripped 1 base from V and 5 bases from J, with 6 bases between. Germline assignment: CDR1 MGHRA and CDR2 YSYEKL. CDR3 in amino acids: CASSQGPDNEQFF. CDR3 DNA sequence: TGCGCCAGCAGCCAAGGTCCCGACAATGAGCAGTTCTTC.

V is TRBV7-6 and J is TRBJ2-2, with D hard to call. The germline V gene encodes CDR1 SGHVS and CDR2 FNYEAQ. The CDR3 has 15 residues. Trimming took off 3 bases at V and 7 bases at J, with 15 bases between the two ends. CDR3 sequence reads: CASSFLREEVGELFF. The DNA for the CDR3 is TGTGCCAGCAGCTTCCTCCGCGAAGAGGTCGGGGAGCTGTTTTTT.

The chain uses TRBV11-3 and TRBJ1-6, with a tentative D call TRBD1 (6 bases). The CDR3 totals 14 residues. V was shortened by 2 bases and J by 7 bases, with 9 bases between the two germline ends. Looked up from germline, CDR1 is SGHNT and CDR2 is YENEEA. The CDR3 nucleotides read TGTGCCAGCAGCTTATCAGGGGTAAATTCACCCCTCCACTTT. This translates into CASSLSGVNSPLHF.

The CDR3 is CASSDRDSYEQYF. DNA for the CDR3: TGTGCCAGCAGCGATAGGGACTCCTACGAGCAGTACTTC. The chain employs TRBV9 and TRBJ2-7; D call uncertain. Trimming took 3 bases from V and 0 from J, leaving 7 bases between them. This CDR3 is 13 amino acids long. The germline V gene has CDR1 SGDLS and CDR2 YYNGEE.

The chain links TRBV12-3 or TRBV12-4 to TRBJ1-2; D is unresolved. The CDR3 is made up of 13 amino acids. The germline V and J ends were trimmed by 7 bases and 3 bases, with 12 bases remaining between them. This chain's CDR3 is CASTPGVYYGYTF. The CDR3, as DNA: TGTGCCAGCACCCCCGGGGTATACTATGGCTACACCTTC.

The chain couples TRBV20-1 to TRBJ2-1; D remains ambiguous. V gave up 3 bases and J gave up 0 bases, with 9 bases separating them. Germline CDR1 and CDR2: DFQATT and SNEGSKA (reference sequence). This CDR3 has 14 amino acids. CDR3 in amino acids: CSASQANSYNEQFF. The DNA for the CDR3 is TGCAGTGCTAGTCAGGCAAACTCCTACAATGAGCAGTTCTTC.

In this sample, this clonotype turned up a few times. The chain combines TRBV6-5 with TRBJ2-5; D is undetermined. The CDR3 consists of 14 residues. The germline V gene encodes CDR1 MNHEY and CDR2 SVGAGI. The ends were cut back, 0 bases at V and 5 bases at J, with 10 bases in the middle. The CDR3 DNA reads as TGTGCCAGCAGTTACTCGGTGAATCCTGAGACCCAGTACTTC. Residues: CASSYSVNPETQYF.

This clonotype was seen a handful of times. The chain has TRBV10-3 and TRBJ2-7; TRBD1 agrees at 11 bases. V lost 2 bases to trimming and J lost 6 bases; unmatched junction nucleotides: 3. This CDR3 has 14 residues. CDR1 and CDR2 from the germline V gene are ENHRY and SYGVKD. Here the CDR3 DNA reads TGTGCCATCAGTGAGAAGGACAGGGGGCGCGAGCAGTACGTC. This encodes CAISEKDRGREQYV.

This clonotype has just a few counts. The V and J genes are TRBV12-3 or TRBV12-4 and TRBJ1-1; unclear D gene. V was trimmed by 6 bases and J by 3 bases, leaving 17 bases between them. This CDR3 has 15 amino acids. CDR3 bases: TGTGCCAGCAGCCCCGCTGAGGGCTCAGACACTGAAGCTTTCTTT. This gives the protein CASSPAEGSDTEAFF.

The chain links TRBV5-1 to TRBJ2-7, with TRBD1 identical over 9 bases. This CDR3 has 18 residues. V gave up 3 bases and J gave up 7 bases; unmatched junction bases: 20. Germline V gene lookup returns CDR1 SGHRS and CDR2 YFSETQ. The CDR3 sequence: CASSYSRDREKKKLEQYV. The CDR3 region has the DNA TGCGCCAGCAGCTATAGCCGGGACAGGGAAAAAAAGAAATTGGAGCAGTACGTC.

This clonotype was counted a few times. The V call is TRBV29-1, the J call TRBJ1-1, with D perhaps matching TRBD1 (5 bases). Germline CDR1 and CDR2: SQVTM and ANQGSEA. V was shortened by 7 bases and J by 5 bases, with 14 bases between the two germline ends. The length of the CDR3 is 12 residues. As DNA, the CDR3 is TGCAGCGGACAACCACGGGGGACTGAAGCTTTCTTT. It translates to CSGQPRGTEAFF.

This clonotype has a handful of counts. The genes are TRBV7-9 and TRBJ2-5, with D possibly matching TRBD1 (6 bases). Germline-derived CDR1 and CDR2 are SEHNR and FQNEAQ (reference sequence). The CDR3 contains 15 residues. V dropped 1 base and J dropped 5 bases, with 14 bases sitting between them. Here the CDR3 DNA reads TGTGCCAGCAGCTTAGTGAAACAGGGTTGGGAGACCCAGTACTTC. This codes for CASSLVKQGWETQYF.

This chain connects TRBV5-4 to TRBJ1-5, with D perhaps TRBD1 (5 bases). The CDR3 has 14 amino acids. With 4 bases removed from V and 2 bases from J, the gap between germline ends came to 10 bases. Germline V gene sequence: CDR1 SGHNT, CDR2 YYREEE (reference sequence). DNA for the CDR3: TGTGCCAGCAGCATTCAGGGAGGCAATCAGCCCCAGCATTTT. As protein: CASSIQGGNQPQHF.

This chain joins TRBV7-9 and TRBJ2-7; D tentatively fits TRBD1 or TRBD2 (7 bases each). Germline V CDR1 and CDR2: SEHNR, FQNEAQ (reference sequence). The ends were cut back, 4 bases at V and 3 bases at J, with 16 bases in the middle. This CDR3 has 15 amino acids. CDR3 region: CASSSSGGGYYEQYF. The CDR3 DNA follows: TGTGCCAGCAGCTCGTCAGGGGGAGGGTACTACGAGCAGTACTTC.

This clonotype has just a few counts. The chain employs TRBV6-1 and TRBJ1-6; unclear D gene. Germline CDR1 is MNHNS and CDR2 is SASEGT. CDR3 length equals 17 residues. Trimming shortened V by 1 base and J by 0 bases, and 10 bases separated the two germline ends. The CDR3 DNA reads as TGTGCCAGCAGTGAAGGGCTCCTGAGCTCCTATAATTCACCCCTCCACTTT. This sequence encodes CASSEGLLSSYNSPLHF.